This T cell receptor beta chain was sequenced during a study of shared clonotypes between healthy human individuals. Everyone who donated was a Caucasian adult who lived in Nashville, Tennessee. The V and J ends lost 0 bases and 2 bases respectively, with 6 bases between them. Per the germline V gene, CDR1 is SQVTM and CDR2 is ANQGSEA. The CDR3 contains 13 residues. Genomic DNA belonging to each subset was distributed in equal measure over several immunoSEQ plates. The input for sorted-subset replicate PCRs was approximately 200 ng DNA, 30,000 or so T cell genomes. Here immunoSEQ multiplex PCR was the method, and the copy in TCRdb shows in-frame clones only, minus some. This sample carries around 1.6 million clones, 95% to 99% of them seen once, and the ten largest clones take less than 0.55%.

The chain recombines TRBV29-1 with TRBJ2-3; D is unclear. The TCR sequence derives from a man aged 25 to 45 in good health. Sequencing input: naive CD4+ T cells sorted from blood. Noted subset: CD45RA+ positively selected. CDR3 coding DNA: TGCAGCGTTGAAGACAGCACCACAGATACGCAGTATTTT. Encoded protein: CSVEDSTTDTQYF.